Sequencing of this TCR beta chain was carried out in a study of cytomegalovirus exposure and HLA in healthy donors. The germline V gene has CDR1 MNHEY and CDR2 SMNVEV (reference sequence). This CDR3 region has 16 residues. The junction had 6 bases not matched to a gene; V was cut back by 0 bases and J by 4 bases. TCRdb keeps only in-frame clones here, not all; method: immunoSEQ multiplex PCR. Of roughly 250,000 clones in the sample, approximately 83% were seen once. This sequence was found in a woman aged 25 to 45 in good health and CMV-seropositive. Sequencing used PBMCs. V usage is TRBV27 and J usage is TRBJ1-2; 9 bases line up with TRBD1. The CDR3 here is CASSLSGQGFGYGYTF. The CDR3 bases are TGTGCCAGCAGTTTATCGGGACAGGGTTTCGGCTATGGCTACACCTTC.